This record covers a single T cell receptor beta chain. Antigen specificity is unknown. Each donor's status was that of a healthy bone marrow donor. These data originate in a study of cytomegalovirus exposure and HLA in healthy donors. The PCR employed 60 Vbeta primers together with 13 Jbeta primers. Libraries were prepared by immunoSEQ multiplex PCR; TCRdb keeps only in-frame clonotypes and omits some of them. Among under 200,000 clones listed, around 82% were seen once. CDR3 length equals 14 residues. Deletions cut 2 bases from V and 2 bases from J, with 7 bases between. CDR1 is MNHEY and CDR2 is SMNVEV in the germline V gene (reference sequence). The study, taken as a whole, reports: Later on, a genetic analysis was performed. It linked a missense variant in DCLRE1C with V- and J-gene trimming of TCR beta. Most observed TCR sequences were rare, whereas some public TCRs were detected in many donors. In a later analysis, CMV-associated beta chains were mostly HLA-associated, it appeared.

This chain connects TRBV27 to TRBJ1-3; D may be TRBD1 (6 bases). This TCR came from a woman in her thirties in good health and CMV-seropositive. Sequenced input: PBMCs. In nucleotides, the CDR3 is TGTGCCAGCAGTTTAGCAGGGGCTGGAAACACCATATATTTT. Its translation: CASSLAGAGNTIYF.